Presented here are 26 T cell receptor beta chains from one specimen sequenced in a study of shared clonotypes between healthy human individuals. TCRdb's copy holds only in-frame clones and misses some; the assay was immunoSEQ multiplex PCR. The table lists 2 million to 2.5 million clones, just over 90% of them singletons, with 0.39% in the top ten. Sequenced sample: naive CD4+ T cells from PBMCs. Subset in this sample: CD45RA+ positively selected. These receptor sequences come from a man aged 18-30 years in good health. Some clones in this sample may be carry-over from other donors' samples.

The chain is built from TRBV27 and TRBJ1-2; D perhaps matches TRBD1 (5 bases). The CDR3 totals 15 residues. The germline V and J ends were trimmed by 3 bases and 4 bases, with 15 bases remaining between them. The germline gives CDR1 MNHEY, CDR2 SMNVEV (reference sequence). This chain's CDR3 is CASSFGRQSGYGYTF. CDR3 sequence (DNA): TGTGCCAGCAGTTTCGGCCGACAGTCTGGCTATGGCTACACCTTC.

CDR3 loop: CASSPGLAAVETQYF. The CDR3 DNA sequence: TGTGCCAGCAGCCCGGGACTAGCGGCCGTGGAGACCCAGTACTTC. This chain connects TRBV7-9 to TRBJ2-5; 11 bases match TRBD2. The CDR3 contains 15 residues. Germline V CDR1 and CDR2: SEHNR, FQNEAQ (reference sequence). V was pared by 5 bases and J by 5 bases, with 7 bases of the junction left unmatched. Drawing the rest from reference TRBV7-9 and TRBJ2-5, the complete variable domain is DTGVSQNPRHKITKRGQNVTFRCDPISEHNRLYWYRQTLGQGPEFLTYFQNEAQLEKSRLLSDRFSAERPKGSFSTLEIQRTEQGDSAMYLCASSPGLAAVETQYFGPGTRLLVL.

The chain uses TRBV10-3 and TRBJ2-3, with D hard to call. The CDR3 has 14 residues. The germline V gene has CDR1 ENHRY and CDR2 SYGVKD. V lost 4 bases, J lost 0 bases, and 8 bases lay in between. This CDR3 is CAISVRSSTDTQYF. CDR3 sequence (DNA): TGTGCCATCAGTGTAAGATCTAGCACAGATACGCAGTATTTT.

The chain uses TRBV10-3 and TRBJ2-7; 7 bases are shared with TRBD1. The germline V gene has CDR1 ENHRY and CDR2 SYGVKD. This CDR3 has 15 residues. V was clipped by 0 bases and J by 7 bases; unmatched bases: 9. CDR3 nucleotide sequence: TGTGCCATCAGTGAGTCGGTAAACAGGGGACAAGAGCAGTACTTC. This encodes CAISESVNRGQEQYF.

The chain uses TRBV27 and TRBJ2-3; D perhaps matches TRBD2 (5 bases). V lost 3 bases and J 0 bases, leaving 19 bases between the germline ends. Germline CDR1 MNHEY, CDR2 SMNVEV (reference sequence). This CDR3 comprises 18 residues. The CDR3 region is CASSFFRGSGVSTDTQYF. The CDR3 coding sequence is TGTGCCAGCAGTTTTTTTCGGGGATCCGGGGTTAGCACAGATACGCAGTATTTT.

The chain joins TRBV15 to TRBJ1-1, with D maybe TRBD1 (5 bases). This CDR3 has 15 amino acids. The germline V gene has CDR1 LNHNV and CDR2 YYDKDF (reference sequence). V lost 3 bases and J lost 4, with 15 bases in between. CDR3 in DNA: TGTGCCACCAGCAGGGGTGCAGGGTCCCTCACTGAAGCTTTCTTT. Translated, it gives CATSRGAGSLTEAFF.

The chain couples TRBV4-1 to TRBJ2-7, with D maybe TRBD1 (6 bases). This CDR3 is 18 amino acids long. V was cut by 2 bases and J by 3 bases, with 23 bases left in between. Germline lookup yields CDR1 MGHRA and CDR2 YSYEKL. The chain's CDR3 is CASSQPSDWSGGSYEQYF. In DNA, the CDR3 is TGCGCCAGCAGCCAACCTTCTGATTGGAGTGGGGGCAGCTACGAGCAGTACTTC.

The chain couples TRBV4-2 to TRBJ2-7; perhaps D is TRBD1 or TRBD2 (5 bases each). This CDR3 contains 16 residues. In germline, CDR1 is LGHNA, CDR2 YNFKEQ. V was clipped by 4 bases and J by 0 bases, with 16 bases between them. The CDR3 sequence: CASSRRRDASSYEQYF. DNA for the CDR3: TGTGCCAGCAGCCGCCGCAGGGACGCCAGCTCCTACGAGCAGTACTTC.

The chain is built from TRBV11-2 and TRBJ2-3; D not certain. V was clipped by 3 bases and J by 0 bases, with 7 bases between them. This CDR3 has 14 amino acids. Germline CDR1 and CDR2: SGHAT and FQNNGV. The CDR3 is CASSFMSSTDTQYF. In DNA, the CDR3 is TGTGCCAGCAGCTTTATGAGTAGCACAGATACGCAGTATTTT.

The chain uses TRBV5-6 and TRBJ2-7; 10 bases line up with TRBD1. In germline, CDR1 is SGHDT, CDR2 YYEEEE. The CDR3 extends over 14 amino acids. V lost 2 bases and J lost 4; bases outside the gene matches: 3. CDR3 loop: CASSFGQGVYEQYF. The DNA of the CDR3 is TGTGCCAGCAGCTTTGGACAGGGGGTTTACGAGCAGTACTTC.

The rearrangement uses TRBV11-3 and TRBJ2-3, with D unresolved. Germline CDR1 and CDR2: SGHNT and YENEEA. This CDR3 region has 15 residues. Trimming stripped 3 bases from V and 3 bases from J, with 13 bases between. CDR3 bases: TGTGCCAGCAGCTTGGGCAACTCCCTGACAGATACGCAGTATTTT. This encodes CASSLGNSLTDTQYF. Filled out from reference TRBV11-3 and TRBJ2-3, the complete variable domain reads EAGVVQSPRYKIIEKKQPVAFWCNPISGHNTLYWYLQNLGQGPELLIRYENEEAVDDSQLPKDRFSAERLKGVDSTLKIQPAELGDSAVYLCASSLGNSLTDTQYFGPGTRLTVL.

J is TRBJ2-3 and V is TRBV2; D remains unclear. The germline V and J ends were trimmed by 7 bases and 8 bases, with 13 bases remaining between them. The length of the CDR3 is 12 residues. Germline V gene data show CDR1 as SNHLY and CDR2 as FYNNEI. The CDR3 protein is CASNSVDGTQYF. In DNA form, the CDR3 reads TGTGCCAGCAACTCGGTCGATGGTACGCAGTATTTT.

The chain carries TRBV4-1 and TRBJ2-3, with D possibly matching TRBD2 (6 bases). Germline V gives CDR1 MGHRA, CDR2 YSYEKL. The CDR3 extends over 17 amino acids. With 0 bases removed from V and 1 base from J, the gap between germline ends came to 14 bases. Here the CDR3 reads CASSQDAGTLGTDTQYF. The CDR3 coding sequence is TGCGCCAGCAGCCAAGACGCCGGGACTCTGGGCACAGATACGCAGTATTTT.

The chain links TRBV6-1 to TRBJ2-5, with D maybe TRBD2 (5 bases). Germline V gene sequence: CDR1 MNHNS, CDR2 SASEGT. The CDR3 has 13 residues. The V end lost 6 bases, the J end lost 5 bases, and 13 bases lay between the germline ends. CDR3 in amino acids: CASSFAGRETQYF. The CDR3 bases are TGTGCCAGCAGCTTTGCGGGTAGGGAGACCCAGTACTTC.

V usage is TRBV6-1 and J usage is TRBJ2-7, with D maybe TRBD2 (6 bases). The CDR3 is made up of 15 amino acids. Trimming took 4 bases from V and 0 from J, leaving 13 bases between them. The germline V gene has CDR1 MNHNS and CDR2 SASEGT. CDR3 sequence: CASSAGTASSYEQYF. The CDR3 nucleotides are TGTGCCAGCAGTGCCGGGACTGCCAGCTCCTACGAGCAGTACTTC.

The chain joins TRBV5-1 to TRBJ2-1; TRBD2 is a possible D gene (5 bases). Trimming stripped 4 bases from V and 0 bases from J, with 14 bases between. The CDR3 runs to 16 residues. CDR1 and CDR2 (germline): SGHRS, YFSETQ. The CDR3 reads CASSSRLAHSYNEQFF. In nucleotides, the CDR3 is TGCGCCAGCAGCAGTCGGCTAGCCCACTCCTACAATGAGCAGTTCTTC.

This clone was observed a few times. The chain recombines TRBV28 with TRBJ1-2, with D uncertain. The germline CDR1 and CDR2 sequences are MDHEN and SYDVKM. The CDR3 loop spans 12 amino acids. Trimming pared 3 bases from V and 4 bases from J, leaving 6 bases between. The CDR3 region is CASSFGRYGYTF. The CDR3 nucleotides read TGTGCCAGCAGTTTCGGCCGCTATGGCTACACCTTC.

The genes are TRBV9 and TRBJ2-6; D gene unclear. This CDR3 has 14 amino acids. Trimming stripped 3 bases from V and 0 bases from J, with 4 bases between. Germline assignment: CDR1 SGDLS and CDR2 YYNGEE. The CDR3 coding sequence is TGTGCCAGCAGCGACTTCTCTGGGGCCAACGTCCTGACTTTC. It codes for CASSDFSGANVLTF.

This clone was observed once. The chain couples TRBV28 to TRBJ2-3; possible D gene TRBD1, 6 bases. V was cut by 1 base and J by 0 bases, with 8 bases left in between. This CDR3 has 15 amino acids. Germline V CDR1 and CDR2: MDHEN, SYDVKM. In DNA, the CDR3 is TGTGCCAGCAGTTTATCGGGACAAAGCACAGATACGCAGTATTTT. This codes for CASSLSGQSTDTQYF.

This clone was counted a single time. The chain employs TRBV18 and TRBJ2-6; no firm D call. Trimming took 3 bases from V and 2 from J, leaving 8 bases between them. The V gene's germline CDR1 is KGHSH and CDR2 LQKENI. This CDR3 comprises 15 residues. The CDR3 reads CASSPIIPGANVLTF. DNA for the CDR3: TGTGCCAGCTCACCGATTATCCCTGGGGCCAACGTCCTGACTTTC.

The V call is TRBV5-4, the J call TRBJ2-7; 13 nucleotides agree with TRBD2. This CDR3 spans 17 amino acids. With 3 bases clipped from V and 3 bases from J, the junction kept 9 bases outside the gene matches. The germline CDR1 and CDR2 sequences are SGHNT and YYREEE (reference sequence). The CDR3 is CASSSSGTSGIHYEQYF. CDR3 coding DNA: TGTGCCAGCAGCTCCTCCGGGACTAGCGGGATACACTACGAGCAGTACTTC.

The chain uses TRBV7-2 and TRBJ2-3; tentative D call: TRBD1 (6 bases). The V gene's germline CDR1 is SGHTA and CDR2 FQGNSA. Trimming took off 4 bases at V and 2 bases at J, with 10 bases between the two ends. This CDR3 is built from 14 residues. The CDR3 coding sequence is TGTGCCAGCAGCTACAGGGACCCCACAGATACGCAGTATTTT. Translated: CASSYRDPTDTQYF. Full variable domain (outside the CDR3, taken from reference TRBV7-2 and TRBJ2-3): GAGVSQSPSNKVTEKGKDVELRCDPISGHTALYWYRQSLGQGLEFLIYFQGNSAPDKSGLPSDRFSAERTGGSVSTLTIQRTQQEDSAVYLCASSYRDPTDTQYFGPGTRLTVL.

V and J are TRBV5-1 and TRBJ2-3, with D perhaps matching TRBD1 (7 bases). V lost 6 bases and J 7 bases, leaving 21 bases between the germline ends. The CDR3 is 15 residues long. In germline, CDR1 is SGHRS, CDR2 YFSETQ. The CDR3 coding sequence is TGCGCCAGCACGCCCCAGGGGGGCGGGATGAATACGCAGTATTTT. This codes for CASTPQGGGMNTQYF.

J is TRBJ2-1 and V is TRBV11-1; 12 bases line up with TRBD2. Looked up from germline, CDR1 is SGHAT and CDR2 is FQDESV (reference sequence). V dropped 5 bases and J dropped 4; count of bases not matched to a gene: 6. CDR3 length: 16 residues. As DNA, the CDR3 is TGTGCCAGCAGCGCCCGACTAGCGGGAGTTTACAATGAGCAGTTCTTC. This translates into CASSARLAGVYNEQFF.

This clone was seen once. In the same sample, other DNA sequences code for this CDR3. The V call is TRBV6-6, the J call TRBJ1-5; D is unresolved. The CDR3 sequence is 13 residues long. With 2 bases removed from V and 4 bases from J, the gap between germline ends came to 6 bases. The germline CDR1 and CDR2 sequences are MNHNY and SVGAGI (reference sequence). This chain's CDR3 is CASSYGLNQPQHF. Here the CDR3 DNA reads TGTGCCAGCAGTTACGGGTTAAATCAGCCCCAGCATTTT.

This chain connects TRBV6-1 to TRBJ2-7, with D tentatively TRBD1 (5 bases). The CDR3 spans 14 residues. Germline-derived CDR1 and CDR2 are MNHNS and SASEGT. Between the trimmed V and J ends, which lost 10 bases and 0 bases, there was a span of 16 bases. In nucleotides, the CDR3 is TGTGCCACCATCTGGGGCGGACCCTCCTACGAGCAGTACTTC. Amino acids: CATIWGGPSYEQYF.